The clone carrying this T cell receptor beta chain was seen a handful of times. Its antigen is currently unknown. The record originates from a study of T cell repertoires in cytomegalovirus infection. About the study: Recently described HLA-C-restricted plus well-studied HLA-B-restricted CMV epitopes were used. Both CMV infection and a matching HLA type were indicated by public TCR beta signatures.

TCRdb redid the calling of the reads with MiXCR, one entry per CDR3 protein. The table has around 900,000 distinct CDR3 sequences, approximately 32% seen once. Findings of the study overall: Summed frequency of public TCR beta families distinguished CMV carriers with the relevant HLA.

CDR1 is SEHNR, CDR2 FQNEAQ, per germline (reference sequence). Trimming took 4 bases from V and 6 from J, leaving 12 bases between them. The CDR3 totals 13 residues. The source of this sequence is a human donor in good health (CMV status not recorded). Some clones in this sample may be carry-over from other donors' samples. The chain carries TRBV7-9 and TRBJ1-1; no clear D. Here the sequenced sample was cultured CD8+ T cells from PBMCs, taken from culture after CMV antigen stimulation. The CDR3 protein is CASSSRTRAEAFF. The CDR3 bases are TGTGCCAGCAGCTCACGAACAAGGGCTGAAGCTTTCTTT.